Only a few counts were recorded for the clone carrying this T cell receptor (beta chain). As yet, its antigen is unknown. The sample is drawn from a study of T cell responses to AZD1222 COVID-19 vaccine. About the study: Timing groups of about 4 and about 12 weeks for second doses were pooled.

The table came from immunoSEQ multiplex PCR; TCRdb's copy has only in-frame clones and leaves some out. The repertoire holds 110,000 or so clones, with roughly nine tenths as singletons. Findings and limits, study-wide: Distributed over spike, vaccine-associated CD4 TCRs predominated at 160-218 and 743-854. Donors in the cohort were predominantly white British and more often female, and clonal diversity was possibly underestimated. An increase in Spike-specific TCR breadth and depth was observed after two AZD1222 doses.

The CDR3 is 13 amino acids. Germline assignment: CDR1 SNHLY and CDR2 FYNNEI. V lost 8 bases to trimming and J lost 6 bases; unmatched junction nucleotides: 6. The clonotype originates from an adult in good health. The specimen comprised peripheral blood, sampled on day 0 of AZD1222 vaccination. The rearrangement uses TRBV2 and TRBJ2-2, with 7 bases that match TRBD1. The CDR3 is CASGRQGPGELFF. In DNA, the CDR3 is TGTGCCAGCGGCCGACAGGGACCCGGGGAGCTGTTTTTT.